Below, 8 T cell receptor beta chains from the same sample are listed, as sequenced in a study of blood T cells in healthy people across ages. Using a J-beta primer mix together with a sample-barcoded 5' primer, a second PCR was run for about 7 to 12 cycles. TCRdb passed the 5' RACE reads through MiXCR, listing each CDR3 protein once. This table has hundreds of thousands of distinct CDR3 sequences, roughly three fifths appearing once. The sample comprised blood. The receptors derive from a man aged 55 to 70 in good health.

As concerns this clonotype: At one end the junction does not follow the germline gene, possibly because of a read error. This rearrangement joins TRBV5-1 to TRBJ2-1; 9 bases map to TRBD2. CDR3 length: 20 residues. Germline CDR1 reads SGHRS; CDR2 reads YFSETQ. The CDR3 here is CASTLAGGRALAGSYNEQFF. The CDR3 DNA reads TGCGCCAGCACCTTGGCAGGTGGCAGGGCCCTAGCGGGGTCCTACAATGAGCAGTTCTTC.

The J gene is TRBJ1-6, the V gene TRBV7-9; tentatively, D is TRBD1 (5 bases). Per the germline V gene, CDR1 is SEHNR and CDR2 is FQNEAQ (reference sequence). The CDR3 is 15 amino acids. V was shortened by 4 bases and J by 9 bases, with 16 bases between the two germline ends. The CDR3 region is CASSWPGLGTSPLHF. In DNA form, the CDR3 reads TGTGCCAGCAGCTGGCCGGGACTCGGCACTTCACCCCTCCACTTT.

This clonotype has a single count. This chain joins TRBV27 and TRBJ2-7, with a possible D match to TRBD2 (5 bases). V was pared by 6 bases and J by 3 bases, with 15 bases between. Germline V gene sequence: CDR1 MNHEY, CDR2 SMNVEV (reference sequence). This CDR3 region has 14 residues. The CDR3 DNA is TGTGCCAGCAGCCCAGTGACGGAGGTCTACGAGCAGTACTTC. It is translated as CASSPVTEVYEQYF.

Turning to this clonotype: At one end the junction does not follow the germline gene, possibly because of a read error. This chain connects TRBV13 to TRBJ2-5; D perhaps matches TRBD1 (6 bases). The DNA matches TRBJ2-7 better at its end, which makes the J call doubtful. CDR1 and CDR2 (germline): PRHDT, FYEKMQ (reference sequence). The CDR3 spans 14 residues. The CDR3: CVSSLRQGLGEQYF. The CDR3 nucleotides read TGTGTCAGCAGCTTACGGCAGGGGTTGGGCGAGCAGTACTTC.

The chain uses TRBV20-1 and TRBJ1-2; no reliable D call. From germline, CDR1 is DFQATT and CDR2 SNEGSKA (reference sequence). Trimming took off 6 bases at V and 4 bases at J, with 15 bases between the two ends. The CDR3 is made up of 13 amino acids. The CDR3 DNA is TGCAGTGCCGCCGGGAATGCGGGCTATGGCTACACCTTC. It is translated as CSAAGNAGYGYTF.

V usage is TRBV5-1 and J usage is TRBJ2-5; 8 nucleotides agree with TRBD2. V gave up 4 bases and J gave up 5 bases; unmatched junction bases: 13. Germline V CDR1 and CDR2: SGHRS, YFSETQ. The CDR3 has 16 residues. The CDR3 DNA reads TGCGCCAGCAGCCCGGGAGGGACACCAGACTTGGAGACCCAGTACTTC. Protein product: CASSPGGTPDLETQYF.

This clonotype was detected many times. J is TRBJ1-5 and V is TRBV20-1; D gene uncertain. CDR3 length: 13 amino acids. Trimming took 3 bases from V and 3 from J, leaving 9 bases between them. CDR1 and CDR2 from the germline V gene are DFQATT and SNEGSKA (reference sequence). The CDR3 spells CSASTRTNQPQHF. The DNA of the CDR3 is TGCAGTGCTAGCACCCGGACCAATCAGCCCCAGCATTTT.

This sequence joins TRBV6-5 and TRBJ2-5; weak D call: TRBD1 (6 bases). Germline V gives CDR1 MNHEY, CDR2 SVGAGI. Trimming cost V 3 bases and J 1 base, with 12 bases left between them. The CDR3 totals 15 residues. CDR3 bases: TGTGCCAGCAGTTATGGTGGGGGCGGCCAAGAGACCCAGTACTTC. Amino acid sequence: CASSYGGGGQETQYF.